The next 17 T cell receptor beta chains were all read from a single sample in a study of breast tumors, draining lymph nodes, adjacent tissues. TCRdb passed the multiplex PCR reads through MiXCR, listing each CDR3 protein once. The table has roughly 130,000 distinct CDR3 sequences, around 20% seen once. Axillary draining lymph nodes of breast cancer patients supplied the node samples. Sequencing was performed on axillary lymph node tissue. Receptors originate from a female donor with breast cancer. Some clones in this sample may be carry-over from other donors' samples.

This clonotype has a count of ten or more. V gene TRBV25-1 combines with J gene TRBJ2-6; 10 bases are a match to TRBD1. CDR1 is MGHDK and CDR2 is SYGVNS in the germline V gene. The CDR3 loop spans 19 amino acids. V lost 4 bases, J lost 0 bases, and 9 bases stayed unmatched. CDR3 in DNA: TGTGCCAGCAGTGGCCTTACCCGGGACAGGGGCTCTGGGGCCAACGTCCTGACTTTC. Protein product: CASSGLTRDRGSGANVLTF. The complete variable domain, with remaining parts taken from reference TRBV25-1 and TRBJ2-6, reads EADIYQTPRYLVIGTGKKITLECSQTMGHDKMYWYQQDPGMELHLIHYSYGVNSTEKGDLSSESTVSRIRTEHFPLTLESARPSHTSQYLCASSGLTRDRGSGANVLTFGAGSRLTVL.

There are many counts of this clonotype. The J gene is TRBJ2-5, the V gene TRBV6-1; TRBD1 is a possible D gene (5 bases). CDR3 length: 12 amino acids. V lost 7 bases to trimming and J lost 5 bases, with 11 bases between them. Germline loops: CDR1 MNHNS, CDR2 SASEGT. CDR3: CASNSGMETQYF. In nucleotides, the CDR3 is TGTGCCAGCAACTCAGGGATGGAGACCCAGTACTTC.

This clonotype was observed many times. The V call is TRBV20-1, the J call TRBJ2-7, with 8 bases fitting TRBD1. Trimming at V came to 0 bases and at J to 1 base, leaving 5 bases not matched to a gene. The germline V gene encodes CDR1 DFQATT and CDR2 SNEGSKA (reference sequence). There are 15 residues in the CDR3. The CDR3 reads CSAREARTGSYEQYF. In nucleotides, the CDR3 is TGCAGTGCTAGAGAAGCTAGGACAGGGTCCTACGAGCAGTACTTC.

In regard to this clonotype: The junction departs from the called germline gene at one end, perhaps through a read error. This chain links TRBV10-3 with TRBJ2-1; 7 positions match TRBD2. There are 14 residues in the CDR3. Germline V gives CDR1 ENHRY, CDR2 SYGVKD. The CDR3: CASSEAGRYNEQLF. The CDR3 nucleotides read TGTGCCAGCAGTGAAGCGGGGCGTTACAATGAGCAGCTCTTC.

This clonotype occurred many times. The chain recombines TRBV12-3 or TRBV12-4 with TRBJ1-6, with 10 bases identical to TRBD1. The CDR3 spans 16 residues. With 0 bases clipped from V and 11 bases from J, the junction kept 7 bases outside the gene matches. The CDR3 is CASSLASGTGVAPLHF. CDR3 bases: TGTGCCAGCAGTTTAGCCTCCGGGACAGGGGTAGCACCCCTCCACTTT.

This clonotype was recorded many times. The gene calls are TRBV9 and TRBJ2-6, with 7 bases matching TRBD2. The CDR3 contains 16 residues. The V gene's germline CDR1 is SGDLS and CDR2 YYNGEE. The V gene end was trimmed by 3 bases and the J gene end by 2 bases; junction bases not matched to a gene: 5. The CDR3 is CASSGAGHAGANVLTF. In DNA form, the CDR3 reads TGTGCCAGCAGCGGAGCGGGGCACGCTGGGGCCAACGTCCTGACTTTC. Combining the CDR3 with reference TRBV9 and TRBJ2-6 gives the whole variable domain DSGVTQTPKHLITATGQRVTLRCSPRSGDLSVYWYQQSLDQGLQFLIQYYNGEERAKGNILERFSAQQFPDLHSELNLSSLELGDSALYFCASSGAGHAGANVLTFGAGSRLTVL.

This clonotype was recorded at least ten times. The chain recombines TRBV11-2 with TRBJ1-6, with unresolved D. The CDR3 consists of 14 residues. CDR1 and CDR2 from the germline V gene are SGHAT and FQNNGV. V lost 4 bases and J 9 bases, leaving 13 bases between the germline ends. CDR3 amino acids: CASSSIGGVSPLHF. Here the CDR3 DNA reads TGTGCCAGCAGCTCGATCGGTGGAGTTTCACCCCTCCACTTT.

This clonotype has at least ten counts. This CDR3 is CASSIGGGSETQYF. The CDR3 DNA follows: TGTGCCAGTAGTATAGGTGGGGGATCGGAGACCCAGTACTTC. The chain recombines TRBV19 with TRBJ2-5; possibly TRBD1 or TRBD2 for D (5 bases each). CDR1 and CDR2 (germline): LNHDA, SQIVND (reference sequence). Trimming shortened V by 1 base and J by 5 bases, and 11 bases separated the two germline ends. CDR3 length: 14 residues.

This clonotype was picked up many times. The rearrangement links TRBV6-2 or TRBV6-3 to TRBJ2-7, with 12 bases fitting TRBD2. The CDR3 contains 17 residues. The V and J ends lost 0 bases and 5 bases, in that order; junction bases with no gene match: 8. The germline V gene encodes CDR1 MNHEY and CDR2 SVGEGT. CDR3 nucleotides: TGTGCCAGCAGTTACTCCCCCGGGACTAGCGGGCTTCACGAGCAGTACTTC. It translates to CASSYSPGTSGLHEQYF.

In this sample, this clonotype turned up many times. The chain combines TRBV7-2 with TRBJ2-7; D gene uncertain. CDR1 SGHTA and CDR2 FQGNSA come from the germline V gene. The V gene lost 1 base and the J gene lost 0 bases, with 10 bases spanning the gap. This CDR3 has 15 residues. CDR3 nucleotide sequence: TGTGCCAGCAGCTTAGAAGCGCTGAACTCCTACGAGCAGTACTTC. Its protein is CASSLEALNSYEQYF.

This clonotype appeared many times. This CDR3 reads CASSFSGRATDTQYF. DNA for the CDR3: TGTGCCAGCAGCTTTAGCGGGAGGGCCACAGATACGCAGTATTTT. The V call is TRBV11-2, the J call TRBJ2-3, with TRBD2 matching 11 bases. Germline lookup yields CDR1 SGHAT and CDR2 FQNNGV. This CDR3 has 15 residues. The junction had 1 base not matched to a gene; V was cut back by 3 bases and J by 2 bases.

The sample holds many counts of this clonotype. This rearrangement joins TRBV4-1 to TRBJ2-1, with a weak D call TRBD1 (5 bases). The V end was cut by 2 bases, the J end by 7 bases, with 18 bases between. The CDR3 spans 16 residues. The germline V gene encodes CDR1 MGHRA and CDR2 YSYEKL. The CDR3 nucleotides are TGCGCCAGCAGCCAAAAAGGGGCGCCCCCAGGGAATGAGCAGTTCTTC. Amino acids: CASSQKGAPPGNEQFF.

About this clonotype itself: This may come from a read error, since a much larger clone is one base off. The V call is TRBV7-6, the J call TRBJ2-6; D tentatively fits TRBD1 or TRBD2 (5 bases each). The CDR3 has 18 amino acids. From germline, CDR1 is SGHVS and CDR2 FNYEAQ. CDR3 coding DNA: TGTGCCGGCAGCTCCCCGGGACCCCCTCTCTCTGGGGCCAACGTCCTGACTTTC. This gives the protein CAGSSPGPPLSGANVLTF.

As regards this clonotype: This may be a read error, as it is one base from a much larger clone. The final CDR3 position lacks the conserved phenylalanine or tryptophan, pointing to a likely read error. The V gene is TRBV29-1, the J gene TRBJ1-2, with D uncertain. Germline CDR1 SQVTM, CDR2 ANQGSEA. The CDR3 is 13 residues long. The V end lost 3 bases, the J end lost 5 bases, and 13 bases lay between the germline ends. The CDR3 bases are TGCAGCGTTGAGAAGCCAGACCAATATGGCTACACCCTC. Its translation: CSVEKPDQYGYTL.

To note about this clonotype: The germline gene is not matched at one end of the junction; a read error may be the cause. The CDR3 DNA reads TGTGCCATCAGCTTCTCGCTAGCGGGAGAGACCCAGTACTTC. This encodes CAISFSLAGETQYF. The chain joins TRBV11-2 to TRBJ2-5; 8 bases agree with TRBD2. The CDR3 length is 14 residues. Germline V gene data show CDR1 as SGHAT and CDR2 as FQNNGV.

This clonotype has a count of ten or more. The chain recombines TRBV30 with TRBJ2-3; D possibly uses TRBD1 or TRBD2 (5 bases each). The CDR3 covers 12 residues. V was cut by 1 base and J by 4 bases, with 6 bases left in between. Germline loops: CDR1 GTSNPN, CDR2 SVGIG (reference sequence). The CDR3 here is CAWSAGPDTQYF. CDR3 nucleotide sequence: TGTGCCTGGAGTGCGGGGCCAGATACGCAGTATTTT.

Remarks on this clonotype: A much larger clone sits a single nucleotide away, making a read error possible. This rearrangement joins TRBV6-1 to TRBJ1-6; 8 bases align to TRBD1. Trimming removed 8 bases from V and 7 bases from J; junction bases left unmatched: 7. The germline gives CDR1 MNHNS, CDR2 SASEGT. This CDR3 region has 14 residues. The CDR3 loop is CASRLGTGNSPLHF. The CDR3 nucleotides are TGTGCCAGCCGTCTCGGGACAGGAAATTCACCCCTCCACTTT.